A single sample is the source of the 7 T cell receptor beta chains below, sequenced in a study of spatial heterogeneity in lung cancer. Notes on the study in general: How many expanded intratumoral alpha and beta TCRs were present tracked the tumor mutation count, which was a count of nonsynonymous mutations.

Noted time point: sample taken at primary tumor resection. No antigen has been identified for these receptors. A single record per CDR3 protein comes from TCRdb applying MiXCR to the 5' RACE reads. The table shows 23,000 or so distinct CDR3 sequences, with under 8% occurring only once. Source: lung tumor tissue, taken at surgery. Receptor source: a male donor with early-stage non-small cell lung cancer.

This clonotype was counted many times. The CDR3 nucleotides are TGTGCCACCGGACAGGGGCCCAATTCACCCCTCCACTTT. Encoded protein: CATGQGPNSPLHF. The rearrangement uses TRBV24-1 and TRBJ1-6; 9 bases fit TRBD1. The CDR3 runs to 13 residues. CDR1 is KGHDR and CDR2 is SFDVKD in the germline V gene. Trimming cost V 9 bases and J 7 bases; bases outside gene matches: 3.

Details on this clonotype: A much more abundant neighbour one base away suggests this may be a read error. V is TRBV5-1 and J is TRBJ2-2; D remains ambiguous. CDR1 is SGHRS and CDR2 is YFSETQ in the germline V gene. Trimming left V 8 bases short and J 3 bases short, with 8 bases between. The CDR3 contains 12 residues. CDR3 protein: CASGSDTGELFF. CDR3 DNA sequence: TGCGCCAGTGGAAGCGACACCGGGGAGCTGTTTTTT.

This clonotype occurred many times. This chain uses TRBV5-1 with TRBJ2-5; D might be TRBD1 or TRBD2, each matching 5 bases. This CDR3 has 13 residues. Per the germline V gene, CDR1 is SGHRS and CDR2 is YFSETQ. With 3 bases removed from V and 5 bases from J, the gap between germline ends came to 11 bases. This chain's CDR3 is CASSSRWGETQYF. In DNA, the CDR3 is TGCGCCAGCAGCTCAAGATGGGGGGAGACCCAGTACTTC.

At least ten counts were recorded for this clonotype. The CDR3 bases are TGTGCCAGCAGTTACTCCGAACACTCGGATGAAAAACTGTTTTTT. It encodes CASSYSEHSDEKLFF. The rearrangement uses TRBV6-6 and TRBJ1-4; D is unresolved. CDR1 and CDR2 (germline): MNHNY, SVGAGI (reference sequence). The CDR3 sequence is 15 residues long. The V and J ends lost 0 bases and 6 bases respectively, with 11 bases between them.

This clonotype was observed at least ten times. The chain couples TRBV5-1 to TRBJ2-3, with 8 bases fitting TRBD2. CDR1 and CDR2 from the germline V gene are SGHRS and YFSETQ. CDR3 length equals 14 residues. Trimming removed 5 bases from V and 3 bases from J; junction bases left unmatched: 5. The CDR3 sequence: CASRVSGSTDTQYF. The CDR3 nucleotides read TGCGCCAGCAGAGTGAGCGGGAGTACAGATACGCAGTATTTT.

This clonotype was counted ten times or more. The CDR3 DNA is TGTGCCAGCAGTTTAAAGGGACAGACGCAGTATTTT. This sequence encodes CASSLKGQTQYF. This rearrangement joins TRBV27 to TRBJ2-3; 7 bases align to TRBD1. The CDR3 is 12 residues long. Germline CDR1 reads MNHEY; CDR2 reads SMNVEV (reference sequence). J gave up 9 bases and V 2 bases, and 2 bases lay outside the gene matches.

Concerning this clonotype: Germline and junction disagree at one end, which may indicate a read error. The gene calls are TRBV10-3 and TRBJ2-5; D is perhaps TRBD2 (6 bases). Germline-derived CDR1 and CDR2 are ENHRY and SYGVKD. CDR3 size: 12 residues. CDR3 loop: CAISGGKEAQYF. The CDR3 DNA reads TGTGCCATCTCCGGGGGTAAAGAGGCCCAGTACTTC.